This TCR beta chain was documented in a study of T-cell memory formation after mild COVID-19. Study as a whole: Clusters were largely donor specific.

Study-level results: Pre-infection memory harbored some responding clones, suggesting cross-reactive memory joined. CD4+ contracting clones lay mainly in CM and EM, CD8+ ones in EMRA.

In germline, CDR1 is SNHLY, CDR2 FYNNEI. V lost 6 bases, J lost 12 bases, and 10 bases stayed unmatched. This CDR3 has 15 amino acids. After 5'RACE with constant-segment primers, TCR alpha and TCR beta cDNA libraries carrying sample barcodes and UMIs were obtained. TCRdb re-called the 5' RACE reads with MiXCR, one entry per CDR3 protein. The sample records 90,000 to 130,000 distinct CDR3 sequences, roughly 19% being singletons. This clonotype was seen only a few times. Its target is unknown. This sequence joins TRBV2 and TRBJ2-1, with 14 bases matching TRBD2. The TCR was taken from a man aged 18-30 years who had mild COVID-19 (a few samples of this study predate the infection). Cell type and time point are not known. Material for sequencing was PBMCs or a T cell subset sorted from them (not recorded which). The CDR3 loop is CASRPQTSGGARQFF. Here the CDR3 DNA reads TGTGCCAGCAGACCACAGACTAGCGGGGGGGCCAGGCAGTTCTTC.